The clone carrying this T cell receptor beta chain was observed once. Primers: 60 Vbeta forward and 13 Jbeta reverse. Produced via immunoSEQ multiplex PCR; TCRdb's table is partial and in-frame only. Of 75,000 to 100,000 clones in the sample, around 74% were seen once. This sample is drawn from a study of cytomegalovirus exposure and HLA in healthy donors. The wider study: Previous work identified 120 million or so unique TCR beta sequences from about 179 million T cells. Among the 300 to 450 genotyped donors, 70% to 90% were placed in the Caucasian-associated ancestry cluster.

CDR3 length equals 15 residues. CDR1 is SGHRS, CDR2 YFSETQ, per germline. V dropped 8 bases and J dropped 1; count of bases not matched to a gene: 8. The chain is built from TRBV5-1 and TRBJ2-1, with 8 bases that match TRBD2. This clonotype was obtained from a male donor in good health and CMV-seronegative. Material: PBMCs. The CDR3 DNA reads as TGCGCCAGTAGTAGGGCTAGCGGGTCCTACAATGAGCAGTTCTTC. Amino acid sequence: CASSRASGSYNEQFF.